These 21 T cell receptor beta chains came from one sample sequenced in a study of cytomegalovirus exposure and HLA in healthy donors. Sequencing was performed with immunoSEQ multiplex PCR; in TCRdb, only in-frame clones are kept and a portion is missing. The top ten hold approximately 3% of the sample, which has about 190,000 clones, roughly 80% seen once. The specimen sequenced was PBMCs. Receptors originate from a woman under 30 in good health and CMV-seropositive.

The chain joins TRBV10-2 to TRBJ2-3; 7 bases are a match to TRBD1. The CDR3 covers 14 residues. The germline CDR1 and CDR2 sequences are WSHSY and SAAADI. Trimming removed 7 bases from V and 1 base from J; junction bases left unmatched: 5. Written as DNA, the CDR3 is TGCGCCAGCAACGACAGGGACGGCACAGATACGCAGTATTTT. Protein: CASNDRDGTDTQYF.

This clone was seen ten or more times. The chain uses TRBV27 and TRBJ2-1, with 7 bases identical to TRBD2. The germline V gene has CDR1 MNHEY and CDR2 SMNVEV (reference sequence). The junction had 6 bases not matched to a gene; V was cut back by 4 bases and J by 0 bases. The CDR3 length is 16 residues. Here the CDR3 reads CASSSTWDYSYNEQFF. As DNA, the CDR3 is TGTGCCAGCAGTTCCACCTGGGACTACTCCTACAATGAGCAGTTCTTC.

The chain combines TRBV7-2 with TRBJ2-7, with D perhaps matching TRBD2 (5 bases). V lost 5 bases and J lost 3, with 11 bases in between. The CDR3 has 13 amino acids. CDR1 is SGHTA, CDR2 FQGNSA, per germline. CDR3 amino acids: CASSPGSYYEQYF. CDR3 sequence (DNA): TGTGCCAGCAGCCCGGGATCCTACTACGAGCAGTACTTC.

The chain is built from TRBV2 and TRBJ2-7, with 7 bases aligning to TRBD1. Germline loops: CDR1 SNHLY, CDR2 FYNNEI. Trimming took 3 bases from V and 3 from J; bases not matched to a gene: 5. The CDR3 spans 14 residues. The CDR3 is CASSDTGAVYEQYF. Here the CDR3 DNA reads TGTGCCAGCAGTGATACAGGGGCGGTCTACGAGCAGTACTTC.

The rearrangement uses TRBV7-2 and TRBJ2-1; 7 bases are shared with TRBD2. CDR1 and CDR2 (germline): SGHTA, FQGNSA. V trimming: 8 bases; J trimming: 2 bases; junction bases outside the gene matches: 3. The CDR3 spans 13 residues. CDR3: CASGRGTYNEQFF. The CDR3 DNA sequence: TGTGCCAGCGGGCGGGGGACCTACAATGAGCAGTTCTTC.

The gene calls are TRBV11-1 and TRBJ2-5; D possibly corresponds to TRBD2 (7 bases). The length of the CDR3 is 15 residues. CDR1 and CDR2 (germline): SGHAT, FQDESV (reference sequence). V was clipped by 5 bases and J by 5 bases, with 18 bases between them. The CDR3 region has the DNA TGTGCCAGCAGCCCAGGAAGGGGGGGTCGGGAGACCCAGTACTTC. It specifies CASSPGRGGRETQYF.

The chain has TRBV18 and TRBJ2-7, with a weak D call TRBD1 (5 bases). The CDR3 has 14 residues. The V end was cut by 3 bases, the J end by 2 bases, with 11 bases between. Germline CDR1 reads KGHSH; CDR2 reads LQKENI. The CDR3 nucleotides are TGTGCCAGCTCACCGGGGCAGGGTACCTACGAGCAGTACTTC. Amino acids: CASSPGQGTYEQYF.

The chain uses TRBV10-1 and TRBJ2-7; 8 bases match TRBD1. Germline assignment: CDR1 WNHNN and CDR2 SYGVQD (reference sequence). The length of the CDR3 is 16 residues. The V segment lost 4 bases and the J segment 4 bases; nucleotides outside the gene matches: 12. The CDR3, as DNA: TGCGCCAGCAGTGGGAAAGGACAGGGAGTAAAATACGAGCAGTACTTC. Amino acids: CASSGKGQGVKYEQYF.

The CDR3 region has the DNA TGTGCCAGCTCGCCTCTCCCGGGACAGGGATTCTCCTACGAGCAGTACTTC. Amino acid sequence: CASSPLPGQGFSYEQYF. This chain connects TRBV18 to TRBJ2-7; 9 bases match TRBD1. With 6 bases clipped from V and 0 bases from J, the junction kept 12 bases outside the gene matches. The germline V gene encodes CDR1 KGHSH and CDR2 LQKENI. CDR3 size: 17 residues.

This chain joins TRBV6-5 and TRBJ2-7; 8 bases are shared with TRBD1. Losses at the gene ends were 3 bases for V and 3 bases for J; bases not matched to a gene: 7. CDR1 and CDR2 from the germline V gene are MNHEY and SVGAGI. The CDR3 has 15 amino acids. The CDR3, as DNA: TGTGCCAGCAGTTATCTGTCAGGGGGCCTCTACGAGCAGTACTTC. The encoded protein is CASSYLSGGLYEQYF.

This chain's CDR3 is CASTQTGRIYGYTF. The CDR3 bases are TGTGCCAGCACTCAGACCGGCAGGATCTATGGCTACACCTTC. The chain employs TRBV27 and TRBJ1-2; no clear D. Germline loops: CDR1 MNHEY, CDR2 SMNVEV (reference sequence). CDR3 size: 14 residues. V was shortened by 7 bases and J by 4 bases, with 16 bases between the two germline ends.

V gene TRBV2 combines with J gene TRBJ1-1; weak D call: TRBD1 (6 bases). Between the trimmed V and J ends, which lost 7 bases and 10 bases, there was a span of 28 bases. The CDR3 totals 16 residues. Germline CDR1 is SNHLY and CDR2 is FYNNEI. The CDR3 coding sequence is TGTGCCAGCAAACCGACGAGGGGACACGGGCTTTCTGGAGCTTTCTTT. Its translation is CASKPTRGHGLSGAFF.

This clone was seen a handful of times. Here the CDR3 DNA reads TGCGCCAGCAAACCAGGGGGTTCGAACACTGAAGCTTTCTTT. This translates into CASKPGGSNTEAFF. This chain uses TRBV10-2 with TRBJ1-1; TRBD1 matches 7 bases. V trimming: 7 bases; J trimming: 1 base; junction bases outside the gene matches: 6. Germline loops: CDR1 WSHSY, CDR2 SAAADI. CDR3 length equals 14 residues.

V is TRBV2 and J is TRBJ1-1; 8 nucleotides match TRBD1. J was trimmed by 5 bases and V by 6 bases; bases with no gene match: 5. This CDR3 is 13 amino acids long. The germline CDR1 and CDR2 sequences are SNHLY and FYNNEI. CDR3 sequence: CASSGQGLTEAFF. CDR3 nucleotides: TGTGCCAGCAGCGGACAGGGCTTGACTGAAGCTTTCTTT.

The chain couples TRBV2 to TRBJ2-1, with TRBD2 matching 7 bases. J lost 0 bases, V lost 3 bases, and 5 bases had no gene match. Germline lookup yields CDR1 SNHLY and CDR2 FYNNEI. The CDR3 loop spans 16 amino acids. CDR3 residues: CASSDSRGVSYNEQFF. In DNA, the CDR3 is TGTGCCAGCAGTGATTCCCGGGGGGTCTCCTACAATGAGCAGTTCTTC.

V gene TRBV27 combines with J gene TRBJ2-1, with TRBD2 identical over 9 bases. CDR1 and CDR2 from the germline V gene are MNHEY and SMNVEV (reference sequence). The V and J ends lost 0 bases and 7 bases, in that order; junction bases with no gene match: 7. CDR3 length: 16 residues. The CDR3 nucleotides read TGTGCCAGCAGTTTATCTTGGCGGGGGGGCCAAAATGAGCAGTTCTTC. This encodes CASSLSWRGGQNEQFF.

V usage is TRBV28 and J usage is TRBJ2-7; D is possibly TRBD1 (5 bases). The germline V and J ends were trimmed by 3 bases and 7 bases, with 16 bases remaining between them. The CDR3 consists of 14 residues. Germline V CDR1 and CDR2: MDHEN, SYDVKM. Here the CDR3 reads CASSFQGPLREQYF. Written as DNA, the CDR3 is TGTGCCAGCAGTTTCCAGGGCCCGTTAAGGGAGCAGTACTTC.

This chain links TRBV27 with TRBJ1-1; perhaps TRBD1 as D (5 bases). V lost 0 bases and J lost 3, with 8 bases in between. CDR1 and CDR2 from the germline V gene are MNHEY and SMNVEV (reference sequence). The CDR3 loop spans 14 amino acids. The CDR3 DNA follows: TGTGCCAGCAGTTTATCGGACACTTACACTGAAGCTTTCTTT. Encoded protein: CASSLSDTYTEAFF.

V is TRBV11-3 and J is TRBJ2-2, with TRBD2 identical over 10 bases. Losses at the gene ends were 5 bases for V and 8 bases for J; bases not matched to a gene: 8. The CDR3 has 15 residues. The germline CDR1 and CDR2 sequences are SGHNT and YENEEA. In DNA form, the CDR3 reads TGTGCCAGCAGCCTCCCTAGCGGGGGCACGGGGGAGCTGTTTTTT. This gives the protein CASSLPSGGTGELFF.

The chain recombines TRBV9 with TRBJ2-7; maybe TRBD1 (5 bases). The CDR3 runs 15 residues. The germline V and J ends were trimmed by 0 bases and 2 bases, with 12 bases remaining between them. CDR1 SGDLS and CDR2 YYNGEE come from the germline V gene. In DNA, the CDR3 is TGTGCCAGCAGCGTAGGGCAGGGCAGGGCCTACGAGCAGTACTTC. Translation gives CASSVGQGRAYEQYF.

The V call is TRBV6-5, the J call TRBJ1-2; 11 bases agree with TRBD1. The germline CDR1 and CDR2 sequences are MNHEY and SVGAGI. The V and J ends lost 4 bases and 8 bases, in that order; junction bases with no gene match: 6. The CDR3 totals 14 residues. CDR3 amino acids: CASSSDRGPWGYTF. As DNA, the CDR3 is TGTGCCAGCAGTTCGGACAGGGGGCCGTGGGGCTACACCTTC.